The present T cell receptor beta chain was sequenced within a study of beta chain features in type 1 diabetes. The J segment lost 5 bases and the V segment lost 4 bases, leaving 9 bases of the junction unmatched. CDR3 length: 16 amino acids. Per germline, CDR1 SGHNT and CDR2 YENEEA. General observations from the study: Within patients, naive, central memory and Treg TCRB repertoires seemed more similar than within healthy donors. Insertion counts at VDJ junctions were lower in type 1 diabetes patients, who also showed more deletions there. Type 1 diabetes patients had TCRB CDR3s that were shorter (moderately but significantly so) in all four CD4+ subsets. A potential influence of HLA type upon TCRB rearrangement remained unresolved herein.

The investigators reverse transcribed all of the isolated RNA, so they sequenced expressed TCRB transcripts. TCRdb's copy holds only in-frame clones and misses some; the assay was immunoSEQ multiplex PCR. The sample has about 44,000 clones, roughly half seen once. About this clone itself: The antigen is not known.

This clonotype was obtained from a woman aged 18-29 years in good health. Material for sequencing was Tregs from blood. This rearrangement joins TRBV11-3 to TRBJ2-2; 8 bases are a match to TRBD1. The CDR3 DNA reads TGTGCCAGCAGCTCAGGACAGGGTGCTCGGACCGGGGAGCTGTTTTTT. Translated: CASSSGQGARTGELFF.